Detailed here is one T cell receptor beta chain. Its specificity is unknown. This sample stems from a study of lymphopenia after photon versus proton radiotherapy. Study conclusions and caveats: Photon-treated patients lost naive T cells and TCR diversity; proton-treated stayed stable. After the lymphocyte nadir, photon-treated repertoires showed oligoclonal expansion, especially of CD8+ Temra cells.

TCRdb keeps only in-frame clones here, not all; method: immunoSEQ multiplex PCR. Of 55,000 to 70,000 clones listed, more than 75% are singletons. The V end lost 3 bases, the J end lost 6 bases, and 18 bases lay between the germline ends. CDR1 MDHEN and CDR2 SYDVKM come from the germline V gene. The CDR3 contains 15 residues. The receptor was isolated from a woman in her sixties or seventies with pancreatic cancer. This specimen was peripheral blood, taken from a patient treated with photon-based radiotherapy. The rearrangement links TRBV28 to TRBJ2-7; tentatively, D is TRBD1 (6 bases). DNA of the CDR3: TGTGCCAGCAGTTTCCCGGGACAACTCTCCGCCGAGCAGTACTTC. Protein sequence: CASSFPGQLSAEQYF.